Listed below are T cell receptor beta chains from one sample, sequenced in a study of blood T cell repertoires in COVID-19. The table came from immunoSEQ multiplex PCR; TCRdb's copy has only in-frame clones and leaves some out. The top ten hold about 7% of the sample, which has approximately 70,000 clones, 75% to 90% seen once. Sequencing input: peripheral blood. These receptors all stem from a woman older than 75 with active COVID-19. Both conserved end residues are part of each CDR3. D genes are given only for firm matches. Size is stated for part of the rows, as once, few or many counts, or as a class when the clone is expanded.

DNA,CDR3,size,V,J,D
TGTGCCAGCAGCCAATATAGTGGCAGGGTTAACTATGGCTACACCTTC,CASSQYSGRVNYGYTF,-,TRBV4-2,TRBJ1-2,-
TGTGCCAGCAGTTTAAGGGGACAGTACGGCTACACCTTC,CASSLRGQYGYTF,-,TRBV27,TRBJ1-2,TRBD1
TGTGCCAGTAGTATCCCCATACTAGCGGGAGGTCCCTACAATGAGCAGTTCTTC,CASSIPILAGGPYNEQFF,-,TRBV19,TRBJ2-1,TRBD2
TGTGCCAGCAGAGGGGGGCGCTGGGGAGGGTCCGTCTACGAGCAGTACTTC,CASRGGRWGGSVYEQYF,-,TRBV28,TRBJ2-7,-
TGTGCCAGCAGCCAAGACGGGACTAGCGGGAGGGCTCAAGAGACCCAGTACTTC,CASSQDGTSGRAQETQYF,-,TRBV4-2,TRBJ2-5,TRBD2
TGTGCCACATCCCCAGGGGGGTTCGGCAGATCCCCCTACGAGCAGTACTTC,CATSPGGFGRSPYEQYF,-,TRBV15,TRBJ2-7,-
TGTGCCAGCAGCAGGGGGAACACCGGGGAGCTGTTTTTT,CASSRGNTGELFF,once,TRBV6-2/TRBV6-3,TRBJ2-2,-
TGCGCCAGCAGCGCTAGCGGGAGTGAGACCCAGTACTTC,CASSASGSETQYF,-,TRBV5-1,TRBJ2-5,TRBD2
TGTGCCAGCAGCCAAGTAACTAGCGGTAAAAACATTCAGTACTTC,CASSQVTSGKNIQYF,once,TRBV4-2,TRBJ2-4,TRBD2
TGTGCCAGCAGCGAGGGGGCGGGAGGGCCCTCCTACGAGCAGTACTTC,CASSEGAGGPSYEQYF,-,TRBV2,TRBJ2-7,TRBD2
TGTGCCAGCAGCATCTTGGAGAGCCAAGATGGCTACACCTTC,CASSILESQDGYTF,-,TRBV2,TRBJ1-2,-
TGTGCCAGCAGTGGTGCCAGGGAGGGTTCACCCCTCCACTTT,CASSGAREGSPLHF,-,TRBV2,TRBJ1-6,-
TGTGCCAGCAGCCTCGGGGGAGGGTCCTACGAGCAGTACTTC,CASSLGGGSYEQYF,-,TRBV7-9,TRBJ2-7,TRBD2
TGTGCCAGCAGCTTAGTAGGGACAGGGTTGAACATTCAGTACTTC,CASSLVGTGLNIQYF,-,TRBV11-2,TRBJ2-4,TRBD1
TGTGCCAGCAGCCAACAGACTATCCTCAGTACGCAGTATTTT,CASSQQTILSTQYF,-,TRBV3-1/TRBV3-2,TRBJ2-3,-
TGTGCCAGCAGGCAGGGGATGAACACCGGGGAGCTGTTTTTT,CASRQGMNTGELFF,-,TRBV7-3,TRBJ2-2,-
TGTGCCAGCAGCCATTCGGGGGGTCTCAACGAGCAGTACTTC,CASSHSGGLNEQYF,-,TRBV14,TRBJ2-7,TRBD2
TGTGCCAGCTACACATACGAGCAGTACTTC,CASYTYEQYF,-,TRBV27,TRBJ2-7,-
TGTGCCAGCAACCAGGGTTTAGTTGTGAACACTGAAGCTTTCTTT,CASNQGLVVNTEAFF,-,TRBV2,TRBJ1-1,-
TGTGCCAGCAGCTTATCGGCGGGCCGCACAGATACGCAGTATTTT,CASSLSAGRTDTQYF,once,TRBV7-3,TRBJ2-3,-
TGTGCCAGCAGCAGCCGACAGCTTTATAATTCACCCCTCCACTTT,CASSSRQLYNSPLHF,-,TRBV21-1,TRBJ1-6,-
TGTGCCAGCAGATTCCTCTTAGGGACAGGTGGTTCACCCCTCCACTTT,CASRFLLGTGGSPLHF,-,TRBV27,TRBJ1-6,TRBD1
TGTGCCAGCAGCACGGTGGGGCCGCAAGAGACCCAGTACTTC,CASSTVGPQETQYF,-,TRBV5-4,TRBJ2-5,-
TGTGCCACAGCCTCGGGGTTAGGAAACGAGCAGTACTTC,CATASGLGNEQYF,-,TRBV24-1,TRBJ2-7,-
TGTGCCAGCAGTTCCACCCGGGACAGCTCGAACACTGAAGCTTTCTTT,CASSSTRDSSNTEAFF,-,TRBV6-6,TRBJ1-1,TRBD1
TGTGCCAGCACCCCTTCAATGGGGGGGGAAAAAAACATTCAGTACTTC,CASTPSMGGEKNIQYF,-,TRBV28,TRBJ2-4,TRBD2
TGTGCCAGCTCACCCTACAGGGCTAGCACAGATACGCAGTATTTT,CASSPYRASTDTQYF,-,TRBV18,TRBJ2-3,-
TGTGCCAGCAGCTGGGACAGGGGCCCCTACAATGAGCAGTTCTTC,CASSWDRGPYNEQFF,-,TRBV5-4,TRBJ2-1,TRBD1
TGTGCCAGCAGCTTAAGCGGAGAGACCCAGTACTTC,CASSLSGETQYF,-,TRBV7-9,TRBJ2-5,-
TGTGCCAGCAGCGGGGGGGCGAGCGGGAGCTCCTACGAGCAGTACTTC,CASSGGASGSSYEQYF,-,TRBV5-4,TRBJ2-7,TRBD2
TGTGCCAGCAGTTACTCTTCCGAAAAACTGTTTTTT,CASSYSSEKLFF,-,TRBV11-3,TRBJ1-4,-
TGCGCCAGCAGCTTGGTGTCTAGCGGGAGGTCGTACCAAGAGACCCAGTACTTC,CASSLVSSGRSYQETQYF,-,TRBV5-1,TRBJ2-5,TRBD2
TGTGCCAGCAGCTACCCGCGGGGATCGACTAGCGGGATAGGGGAGACCCAGTACTTC,CASSYPRGSTSGIGETQYF,-,TRBV7-3,TRBJ2-5,TRBD2
TGCAGCGTTGTAACCAGTATGAACACTGAAGCTTTCTTT,CSVVTSMNTEAFF,-,TRBV29-1,TRBJ1-1,-
TGTGCCAGCAGTTTAAGGACTAGCGGGAGAGCCGCTAGCACAGATACGCAGTATTTT,CASSLRTSGRAASTDTQYF,-,TRBV28,TRBJ2-3,TRBD2
TGTGCCAGCAGCGGAGAGGGGTACGGGAGCTCCTATAATTCACCCCTCCACTTT,CASSGEGYGSSYNSPLHF,-,TRBV9,TRBJ1-6,-
TGTGCCAGCAGCTTCGAGGGCTACACCTTC,CASSFEGYTF,-,TRBV5-5,TRBJ1-2,-
TGTGCCAGCAGCCTTAGGACTAGCGGGAGGGCCTTCACCGGGGAGCTGTTTTTT,CASSLRTSGRAFTGELFF,-,TRBV7-8,TRBJ2-2,TRBD2
TGTGCCAGCAGGCTCGGAGGGAGAACCACTGAAGCTTTCTTT,CASRLGGRTTEAFF,few,TRBV28,TRBJ1-1,-
TGTGCTAGTGGTTTGGAAGTGAGGGAGACCCAGTACTTC,CASGLEVRETQYF,-,TRBV12-5,TRBJ2-5,-
TGTGCCAGCAGCTTAGAGGGGCCCCGTGAGCAGTTCTTC,CASSLEGPREQFF,once,TRBV7-9,TRBJ2-1,-
TGTGCCAGCAGCTCACTAGCGTCAGTTTACGAGCAGTACTTC,CASSSLASVYEQYF,-,TRBV5-6,TRBJ2-7,TRBD2
TGCAGCGCCACCACAGGGACTAGCAATCAGCCCCAGCATTTT,CSATTGTSNQPQHF,-,TRBV29-1,TRBJ1-5,-
TGTGCCAGCTCACCATCTAAGCGGAGGGGAGAGACCCAGTACTTC,CASSPSKRRGETQYF,-,TRBV18,TRBJ2-5,-
TGCGCCAGCAGCTTAGGAGCGGGGGAGACCCAGTACTTC,CASSLGAGETQYF,once,TRBV5-1,TRBJ2-5,TRBD2
TGTGCCAGCAGCAGGACAGGGGCCGTTGCTGCTTTCTTT,CASSRTGAVAAFF,-,TRBV6-2/TRBV6-3,TRBJ1-1,TRBD1